This TCR beta chain derives from a study of cytomegalovirus exposure and HLA in healthy donors. The germline CDR1 and CDR2 sequences are SEHNR and FQNEAQ (reference sequence). The CDR3 covers 11 residues. Details on this clone: Its specificity is not known. A read error may account for a junction end that differs from germline.

The PCR ran on 60 Vbeta and 13 Jbeta primers. Original analysis: A follow-up analysis tallied about 80 million unique TCR beta chains, roughly 11 million shared. Sequencing was performed with immunoSEQ multiplex PCR; in TCRdb, only in-frame clones are kept and a portion is missing. D and trimming come from the DNA, and the V and J calls and clone size come from that table. The sample includes around 99,000 clones, 82% of them seen just once. Study results and caveats: In a later analysis, at a false discovery rate of 0.05, 16,951 TCR beta sequences were associated with HLA alleles. Earlier analysis found most TCR beta V segments productive about 90% or about 30% of the time. Through in vitro validation, three CMV-associated chains were shown to be specific for CMV antigens.

The source of this sequence is a man aged 25 to 40 in good health and CMV-seropositive. Sample: PBMCs. J is TRBJ1-5 and V is TRBV7-9; no definite D call. CDR3 amino acids: CSSSPEVTQHF. The CDR3 bases are TGTTCCAGCAGCCCCGAGGTGACCCAGCATTTT.